Listed here are 29 T cell receptor beta chains from one sample, sequenced in a study of T cells in Graves' hyperthyroidism and ophthalmopathy. Template material for amplifying TCR beta CDR3 regions consisted of RNA transcripts. TCR CDR3 regions were first amplified by RT-PCR with HTBI primers. TCRdb used MiXCR to reprocess the multiplex PCR reads, holding one entry per CDR3 protein. The sample holds over 250,000 distinct CDR3 sequences, approximately 15% seen once. The sample was blood. All receptors come from a woman in her thirties or forties with Graves' ophthalmopathy.

Points on this clonotype: A read error is possible here, since a much larger clone lies one base away. The chain's CDR3 is CASMDQGLYYGYTF. The CDR3 region has the DNA TGTGCCAGCATGGACCAGGGCCTCTACTATGGCTACACCTTC. V is TRBV2 and J is TRBJ1-2; D is perhaps TRBD1 (5 bases). Between the trimmed V and J ends, which lost 7 bases and 3 bases, there was a span of 15 bases. This CDR3 has 14 amino acids. Per the germline V gene, CDR1 is SNHLY and CDR2 is FYNNEI.

This clonotype was counted only a few times. The chain is built from TRBV6-1 and TRBJ2-6; D is perhaps TRBD2 (7 bases). Germline CDR1 is MNHNS and CDR2 is SASEGT. The V and J ends lost 5 bases and 8 bases respectively, with 16 bases between them. The length of the CDR3 is 15 residues. CDR3 amino acids: CASSTRGGGSNVLTF. The CDR3 DNA is TGTGCCAGCAGTACCAGGGGCGGGGGCTCCAACGTCCTGACTTTC.

This clonotype was recorded many times. The V call is TRBV6-1, the J call TRBJ2-5; D is unresolved. Germline loops: CDR1 MNHNS, CDR2 SASEGT. Trimming took 4 bases from V and 5 from J, leaving 17 bases between them. The length of the CDR3 is 15 residues. Here the CDR3 DNA reads TGTGCCAGCAGTGGATCACTCGCGACGGTCGAGACCCAGTACTTC. This gives the protein CASSGSLATVETQYF.

This clonotype was recorded at least ten times. The rearrangement uses TRBV11-2 and TRBJ1-5; weak D call: TRBD1 (5 bases). Germline CDR1 and CDR2: SGHAT and FQNNGV. Trimming left V 3 bases short and J 6 bases short, with 15 bases between. The CDR3 has 15 amino acids. CDR3 protein: CASSFDGGSGQPQHF. DNA of the CDR3: TGTGCCAGCAGCTTTGACGGGGGAAGTGGTCAGCCCCAGCATTTT.

In its sample, this clonotype was seen many times. The chain is built from TRBV6-1 and TRBJ1-2; D is unclear. The CDR3 sequence is 13 residues long. Germline CDR1 is MNHNS and CDR2 is SASEGT. V lost 5 bases and J 4 bases, leaving 11 bases between the germline ends. CDR3 region: CASSYARIYGYTF. The DNA for the CDR3 is TGTGCCAGCAGTTACGCGCGAATCTATGGCTACACCTTC.

This clonotype was counted ten times or more. The chain couples TRBV7-9 to TRBJ2-7; D gene uncertain. Trimming pared 2 bases from V and 0 bases from J, leaving 14 bases between. The CDR3 runs 16 residues. Germline CDR1 and CDR2: SEHNR and FQNEAQ (reference sequence). CDR3 coding DNA: TGTGCCAGCAGCTTACCGACACCTTCAAACTCCTACGAGCAGTACTTC. Protein product: CASSLPTPSNSYEQYF. The full variable domain, in which reference TRBV7-9 and TRBJ2-7 provide the parts outside the CDR3, is DTGVSQNPRHKITKRGQNVTFRCDPISEHNRLYWYRQTLGQGPEFLTYFQNEAQLEKSRLLSDRFSAERPKGSFSTLEIQRTEQGDSAMYLCASSLPTPSNSYEQYFGPGTRLTVT.

This chain uses TRBV24-1 with TRBJ2-1, with 8 bases matching TRBD1. Germline-derived CDR1 and CDR2 are KGHDR and SFDVKD. The CDR3 spans 16 residues. The V gene end was trimmed by 4 bases and the J gene end by 7 bases; junction bases not matched to a gene: 11. CDR3 sequence (DNA): TGTGCCACCAGTGACCCCGGGACAGGTCGCCGGAATGAGCAGTTCTTC. Protein: CATSDPGTGRRNEQFF.

This clonotype was detected ten times or more. The genes are TRBV11-2 and TRBJ2-3; 10 nucleotides match TRBD1. The CDR3 totals 16 residues. Germline CDR1 and CDR2: SGHAT and FQNNGV. V trimming: 5 bases; J trimming: 1 base; junction bases outside the gene matches: 6. In DNA form, the CDR3 reads TGTGCCAGCAGCGCCCGACAGGGGGCTGGCACAGATACGCAGTATTTT. Its translation: CASSARQGAGTDTQYF.

The chain couples TRBV29-1 to TRBJ2-3, with 9 bases fitting TRBD2. Germline CDR1 SQVTM, CDR2 ANQGSEA. Trimming cost V 3 bases and J 10 bases; bases outside gene matches: 8. This CDR3 has 13 residues. The CDR3 region has the DNA TGCAGCGTTGATCTCTTAGCGGGAGCTCCGCAGTATTTT. Protein product: CSVDLLAGAPQYF.

The chain recombines TRBV7-2 with TRBJ2-5, with TRBD1 identical over 7 bases. The ends lost 4 bases at V and 4 bases at J; junction bases unmatched: 3. The CDR3 is 13 amino acids. Germline CDR1 SGHTA, CDR2 FQGNSA. CDR3 bases: TGTGCCAGCAGCTGGAACAGGGGAGAGACCCAGTACTTC. Translated, it gives CASSWNRGETQYF.

There are many counts of this clonotype. The rearrangement links TRBV5-1 to TRBJ2-5; possible D gene TRBD2, 6 bases. Trimming removed 1 base from V and 5 bases from J, with 9 bases in between. Germline assignment: CDR1 SGHRS and CDR2 YFSETQ. This CDR3 is built from 13 residues. CDR3 nucleotides: TGCGCCAGCAGCTTGACGGGGGTGGAGACCCAGTACTTC. Translation: CASSLTGVETQYF. The variable domain in full, with the rest retrieved from reference TRBV5-1 and TRBJ2-5, is KAGVTQTPRYLIKTRGQQVTLSCSPISGHRSVSWYQQTPGQGLQFLFEYFSETQRNKGNFPGRFSGRQFSNSRSEMNVSTLELGDSALYLCASSLTGVETQYFGPGTRLLVL.

The gene calls are TRBV5-4 and TRBJ2-1; the D gene could be TRBD1 or TRBD2 (5 bases each). The CDR3 sequence is 12 residues long. V was trimmed by 4 bases and J by 14 bases, leaving 16 bases between them. The germline gives CDR1 SGHNT, CDR2 YYREEE (reference sequence). This CDR3 reads CASSLSPGAEFF. Written as DNA, the CDR3 is TGTGCCAGCAGCCTCTCCCCCGGGGCCGAGTTCTTC.

The table lists this clonotype with many counts. The chain uses TRBV11-2 and TRBJ1-1; D is uncertain. Trimming shortened V by 0 bases and J by 4 bases, and 9 bases separated the two germline ends. The CDR3 contains 14 residues. Per germline, CDR1 SGHAT and CDR2 FQNNGV. The CDR3 is CASSLDPVSTEAFF. The DNA of the CDR3 is TGTGCCAGCAGCTTAGACCCGGTGAGCACTGAAGCTTTCTTT.

This clonotype was recorded a few times. This may stem from a read error, because a much larger clone lies one nucleotide away. Since no conserved phenylalanine or tryptophan closes the CDR3, a read error is the likely cause. This chain uses TRBV20-1 with TRBJ2-2; 13 bases fit TRBD2. The CDR3 runs 15 residues. J was trimmed by 7 bases and V by 7 bases; bases with no gene match: 9. Germline CDR1 is DFQATT and CDR2 is SNEGSKA (reference sequence). CDR3 amino acids: CSVGGTSGKGGELFL. In DNA form, the CDR3 reads TGCAGTGTGGGAGGGACTAGCGGGAAGGGCGGGGAGCTGTTTCTT.

This clonotype was counted ten times or more. The V call is TRBV28, the J call TRBJ2-3; possible D gene TRBD2, 6 bases. The CDR3 totals 11 residues. Germline V gene sequence: CDR1 MDHEN, CDR2 SYDVKM. The germline V and J ends were trimmed by 9 bases and 4 bases, with 8 bases remaining between them. The CDR3 bases are TGTGCCAGTGGGAGGTCAGATACGCAGTATTTT. Translating gives CASGRSDTQYF. The full variable domain, in which reference TRBV28 and TRBJ2-3 provide the parts outside the CDR3, is DVKVTQSSRYLVKRTGEKVFLECVQDMDHENMFWYRQDPGLGLRLIYFSYDVKMKEKGDIPEGYSVSREKKERFSLILESASTNQTSMYLCASGRSDTQYFGPGTRLTVL.

V and J are TRBV9 and TRBJ2-2; D uncertain. There are 16 residues in the CDR3. Trimming shortened V by 4 bases and J by 2 bases, and 15 bases separated the two germline ends. The germline CDR1 and CDR2 sequences are SGDLS and YYNGEE. The CDR3 nucleotides are TGTGCCAGCAGCCCCCGATCACGGCTAAACACCGGGGAGCTGTTTTTT. Protein sequence: CASSPRSRLNTGELFF. Supplemented by reference TRBV9 and TRBJ2-2, the full variable domain reads DSGVTQTPKHLITATGQRVTLRCSPRSGDLSVYWYQQSLDQGLQFLIQYYNGEERAKGNILERFSAQQFPDLHSELNLSSLELGDSALYFCASSPRSRLNTGELFFGEGSRLTVL.

This clonotype appeared many times. The chain carries TRBV2 and TRBJ2-3; D remains ambiguous. Trimming took 3 bases from V and 2 from J, leaving 12 bases between them. The CDR3 spans 15 residues. Germline V lookup: CDR1 SNHLY, CDR2 FYNNEI. This chain's CDR3 is CASSDLRFYTDTQYF. The CDR3 DNA sequence: TGTGCCAGCAGTGATTTGCGCTTCTACACAGATACGCAGTATTTT. The full variable domain, completed using reference TRBV2 and TRBJ2-3, is EPEVTQTPSHQVTQMGQEVILRCVPISNHLYFYWYRQILGQKVEFLVSFYNNEISEKSEIFDDQFSVERPDGSNFTLKIRSTKLEDSAMYFCASSDLRFYTDTQYFGPGTRLTVL.

This clonotype has a handful of counts. The chain combines TRBV5-1 with TRBJ1-2, with 7 bases aligning to TRBD1. V shed 2 bases, J shed 7 bases, and the junction held 11 bases outside the gene matches. The germline gives CDR1 SGHRS, CDR2 YFSETQ. The CDR3 length is 15 residues. The CDR3 bases are TGCGCCAGCAGCTTTTCTGGAGACAGGGAGGTTGGCTACACCTTC. Its protein product is CASSFSGDREVGYTF.

This clonotype has ten or more counts. The V and J genes are TRBV7-6 and TRBJ2-3; D gene uncertain. Germline loops: CDR1 SGHVS, CDR2 FNYEAQ. Deletions cut 5 bases from V and 2 bases from J, with 11 bases between. The CDR3 has 14 residues. The CDR3 sequence: CASSNSHATDTQYF. For the CDR3, the DNA is TGTGCCAGCAGCAATTCTCATGCCACAGATACGCAGTATTTT.

This clonotype was recorded many times. The genes are TRBV18 and TRBJ2-5; possible D gene TRBD2, 5 bases. The germline V gene has CDR1 KGHSH and CDR2 LQKENI. V was clipped by 6 bases and J by 6 bases, with 8 bases between them. The CDR3 length is 11 residues. CDR3 residues: CASSERQTQYF. The CDR3 bases are TGTGCCAGCTCCGAGCGGCAGACCCAGTACTTC.

This rearrangement joins TRBV4-1 to TRBJ2-2, with 8 bases that match TRBD2. Per germline, CDR1 MGHRA and CDR2 YSYEKL. The CDR3 consists of 15 residues. V lost 8 bases and J lost 5; bases outside the gene matches: 10. CDR3 residues: CASGGRAGETGELFF. In DNA form, the CDR3 reads TGCGCCAGCGGAGGTAGAGCGGGGGAGACCGGGGAGCTGTTTTTT.

This clonotype has a count of ten or more. The chain is built from TRBV28 and TRBJ1-2; D is uncertain. Germline assignment: CDR1 MDHEN and CDR2 SYDVKM. This CDR3 is 11 amino acids long. V lost 4 bases to trimming and J lost 10 bases, with 10 bases between them. The CDR3 loop is CASSSLVLYTF. CDR3 in DNA: TGTGCCAGCAGTTCTCTGGTCCTCTACACCTTC.

At least ten counts were recorded for this clonotype. V gene TRBV7-9 combines with J gene TRBJ2-3; TRBD2 is a possible D gene (6 bases). With 7 bases removed from V and 1 base from J, the gap between germline ends came to 18 bases. CDR3 length equals 16 residues. From germline, CDR1 is SEHNR and CDR2 FQNEAQ (reference sequence). The CDR3 here is CASNLGLRSGTDTQYF. CDR3 nucleotides: TGTGCCAGCAACCTAGGACTAAGAAGTGGCACAGATACGCAGTATTTT.

This clonotype was counted ten times or more. The chain carries TRBV20-1 and TRBJ2-1, with TRBD2 as a possible D gene (6 bases). Trimming removed 5 bases at V and 7 bases at J, with 21 bases between. CDR1 and CDR2 from the germline V gene are DFQATT and SNEGSKA (reference sequence). The CDR3 covers 15 residues. The CDR3 loop reads CSAPIPRGGRNEQFF. In DNA form, the CDR3 reads TGCAGTGCTCCGATACCCCGGGGTGGGAGGAATGAGCAGTTCTTC.

J is TRBJ2-3 and V is TRBV20-1, with D unresolved. The CDR3 runs to 13 residues. In germline, CDR1 is DFQATT, CDR2 SNEGSKA (reference sequence). Between the trimmed V and J ends, which lost 3 bases and 0 bases, there was a span of 7 bases. CDR3 sequence (DNA): TGCAGTGCTAGGAGATTAAGCACAGATACGCAGTATTTT. As protein: CSARRLSTDTQYF.

The chain combines TRBV15 with TRBJ2-5, with a tentative D call TRBD2 (6 bases). CDR3 size: 17 residues. The V end lost 0 bases, the J end lost 4 bases, and 18 bases lay between the germline ends. Germline CDR1 is LNHNV and CDR2 is YYDKDF (reference sequence). Written as DNA, the CDR3 is TGTGCCACCAGCAGAGATCGTCCCACTAGCCGCCCAGAGACCCAGTACTTC. This sequence encodes CATSRDRPTSRPETQYF.

The rearrangement joins TRBV30 to TRBJ2-7; D is perhaps TRBD2 (6 bases). The CDR3 has 15 residues. Germline CDR1 and CDR2: GTSNPN and SVGIG (reference sequence). The ends were cut back, 0 bases at V and 4 bases at J, with 16 bases in the middle. This CDR3 is CAWSVLQGGPYEQYF. In DNA form, the CDR3 reads TGTGCCTGGAGTGTACTTCAGGGAGGTCCTTACGAGCAGTACTTC.

A few counts support this clonotype. CDR3 residues: CASSLVGRQETQYF. DNA of the CDR3: TGTGCCAGCAGCTTGGTGGGCAGACAAGAGACCCAGTACTTC. The chain links TRBV5-6 to TRBJ2-5; D is unresolved. Trimming left V 0 bases short and J 2 bases short, with 8 bases between. Per germline, CDR1 SGHDT and CDR2 YYEEEE. The CDR3 consists of 14 residues.

The sample holds a few counts of this clonotype. A much larger clone differs by one base, so this may be a read error. The V gene is TRBV27, the J gene TRBJ2-1; D uncertain. V was cut by 2 bases and J by 5 bases, with 10 bases left in between. The length of the CDR3 is 14 residues. The germline V gene encodes CDR1 MNHEY and CDR2 SMNVEV (reference sequence). CDR3 nucleotide sequence: TGTGCCAGCAGTTTACCGCTCCAGAACAATGAGCAGTTCTTC. Protein sequence: CASSLPLQNNEQFF.